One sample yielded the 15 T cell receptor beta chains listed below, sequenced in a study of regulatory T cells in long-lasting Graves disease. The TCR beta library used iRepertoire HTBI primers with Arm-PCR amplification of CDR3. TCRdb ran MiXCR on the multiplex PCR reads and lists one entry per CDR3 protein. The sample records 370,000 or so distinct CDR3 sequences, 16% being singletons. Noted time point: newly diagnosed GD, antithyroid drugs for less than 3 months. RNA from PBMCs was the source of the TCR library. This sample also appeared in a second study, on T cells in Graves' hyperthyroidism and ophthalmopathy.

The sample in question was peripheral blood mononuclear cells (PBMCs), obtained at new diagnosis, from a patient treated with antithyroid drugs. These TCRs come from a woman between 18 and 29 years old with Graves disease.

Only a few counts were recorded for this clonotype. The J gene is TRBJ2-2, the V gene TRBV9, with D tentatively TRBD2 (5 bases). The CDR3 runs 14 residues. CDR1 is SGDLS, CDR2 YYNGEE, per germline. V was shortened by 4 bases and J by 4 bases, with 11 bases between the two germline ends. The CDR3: CASSPTGFTGELFF. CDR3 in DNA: TGTGCCAGCAGCCCGACGGGATTCACCGGGGAGCTGTTTTTT.

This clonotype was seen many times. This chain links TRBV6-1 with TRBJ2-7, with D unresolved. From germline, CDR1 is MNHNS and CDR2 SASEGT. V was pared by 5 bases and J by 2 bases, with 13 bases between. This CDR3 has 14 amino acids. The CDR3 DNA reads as TGTGCCAGCAGTAACCCCTGGGCCGCCTACGAGCAGTACTTC. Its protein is CASSNPWAAYEQYF.

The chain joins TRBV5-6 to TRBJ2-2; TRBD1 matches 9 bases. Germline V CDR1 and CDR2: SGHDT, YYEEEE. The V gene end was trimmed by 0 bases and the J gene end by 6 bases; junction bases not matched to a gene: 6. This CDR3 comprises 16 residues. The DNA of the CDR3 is TGTGCCAGCAGCTTGGTGGGGGACAGGGCGGCCGGGGAGCTGTTTTTT. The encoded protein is CASSLVGDRAAGELFF.

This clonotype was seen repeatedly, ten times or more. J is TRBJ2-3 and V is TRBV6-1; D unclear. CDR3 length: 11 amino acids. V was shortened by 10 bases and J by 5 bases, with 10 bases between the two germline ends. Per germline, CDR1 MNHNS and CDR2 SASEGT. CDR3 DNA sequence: TGTGCCACCGACATCGGAGATACGCAGTATTTT. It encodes CATDIGDTQYF.

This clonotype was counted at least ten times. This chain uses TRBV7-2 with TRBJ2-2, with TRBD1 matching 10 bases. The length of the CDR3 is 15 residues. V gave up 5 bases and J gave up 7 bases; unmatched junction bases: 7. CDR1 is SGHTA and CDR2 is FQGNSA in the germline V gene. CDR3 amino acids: CASSLRQGAIGELFF. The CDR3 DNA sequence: TGTGCCAGCAGCCTACGACAGGGGGCTATCGGGGAGCTGTTTTTT.

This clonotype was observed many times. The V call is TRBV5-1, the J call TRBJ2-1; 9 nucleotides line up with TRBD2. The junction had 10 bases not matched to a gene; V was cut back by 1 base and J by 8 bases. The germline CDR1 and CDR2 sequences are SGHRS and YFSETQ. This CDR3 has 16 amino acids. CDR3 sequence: CASSLLGGRAEDEQFF. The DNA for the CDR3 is TGCGCCAGCAGCTTGTTGGGCGGGAGGGCCGAAGATGAGCAGTTCTTC. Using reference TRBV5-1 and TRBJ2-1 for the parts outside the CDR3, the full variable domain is KAGVTQTPRYLIKTRGQQVTLSCSPISGHRSVSWYQQTPGQGLQFLFEYFSETQRNKGNFPGRFSGRQFSNSRSEMNVSTLELGDSALYLCASSLLGGRAEDEQFFGPGTRLTVL.

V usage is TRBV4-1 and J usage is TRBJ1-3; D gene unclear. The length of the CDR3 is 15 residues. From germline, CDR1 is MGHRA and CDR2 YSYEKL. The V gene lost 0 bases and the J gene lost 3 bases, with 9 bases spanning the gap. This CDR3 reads CASSQDRLFGNTIYF. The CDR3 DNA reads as TGCGCCAGCAGCCAAGACCGCCTTTTTGGAAACACCATATATTTT.

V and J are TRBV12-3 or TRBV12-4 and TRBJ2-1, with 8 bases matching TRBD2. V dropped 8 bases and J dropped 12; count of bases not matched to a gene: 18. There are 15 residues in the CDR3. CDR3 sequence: CASGEESSGWYGQFF. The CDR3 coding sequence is TGTGCCAGCGGGGAGGAGTCTAGCGGGTGGTATGGGCAGTTCTTC.

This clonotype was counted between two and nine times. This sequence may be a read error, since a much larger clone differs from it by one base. The DNA of the CDR3 is TGTGCCAGCAGCTTACTCCGGTACCAAGAGGCCCAGTACTTC. This gives the protein CASSLLRYQEAQYF. The V and J genes are TRBV11-1 and TRBJ2-5, with D uncertain. The CDR3 covers 14 residues. The germline V gene has CDR1 SGHAT and CDR2 FQDESV (reference sequence).

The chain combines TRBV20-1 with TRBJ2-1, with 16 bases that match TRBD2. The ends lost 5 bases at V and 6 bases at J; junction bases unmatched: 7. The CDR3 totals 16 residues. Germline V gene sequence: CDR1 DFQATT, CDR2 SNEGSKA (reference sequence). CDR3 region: CSAWTGTSGGANEQFF. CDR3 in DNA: TGCAGTGCTTGGACCGGGACTAGCGGGGGGGCCAATGAGCAGTTCTTC.

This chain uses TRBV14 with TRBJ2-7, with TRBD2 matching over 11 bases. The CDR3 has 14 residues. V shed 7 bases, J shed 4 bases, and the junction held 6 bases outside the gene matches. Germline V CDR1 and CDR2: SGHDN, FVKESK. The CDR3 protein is CASMRTSGSYEQYF. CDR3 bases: TGTGCCAGCATGCGAACTAGCGGGAGTTACGAGCAGTACTTC.

CDR3 residues: CASSLLLGLAGASYNEQFF. The CDR3 coding sequence is TGTGCCAGCAGCTTACTCTTGGGACTAGCGGGAGCGTCCTACAATGAGCAGTTCTTC. The V call is TRBV11-3, the J call TRBJ2-1; 14 bases are shared with TRBD2. Germline values: CDR1 SGHNT, CDR2 YENEEA. CDR3 length: 19 residues. Losses at the gene ends were 2 bases for V and 1 base for J; bases not matched to a gene: 7.

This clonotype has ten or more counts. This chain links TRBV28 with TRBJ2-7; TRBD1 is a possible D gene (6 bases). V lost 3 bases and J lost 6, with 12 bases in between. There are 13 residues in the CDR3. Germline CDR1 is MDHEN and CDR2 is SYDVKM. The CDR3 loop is CASSFRGTLEQYF. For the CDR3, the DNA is TGTGCCAGCAGTTTTCGAGGGACACTCGAGCAGTACTTC.

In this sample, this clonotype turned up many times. CDR3 bases: TGCAGCGTTTGGACGGGAACCTACGAGCAGTACTTC. Amino acids: CSVWTGTYEQYF. This sequence joins TRBV29-1 and TRBJ2-7; TRBD2 is a possible D gene (5 bases). Trimming shortened V by 5 bases and J by 2 bases, and 10 bases separated the two germline ends. In germline, CDR1 is SQVTM, CDR2 ANQGSEA. The CDR3 has 12 residues.

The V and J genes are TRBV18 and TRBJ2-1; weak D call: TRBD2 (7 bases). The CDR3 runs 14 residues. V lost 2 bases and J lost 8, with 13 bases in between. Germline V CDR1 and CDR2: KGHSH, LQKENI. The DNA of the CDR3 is TGTGCCAGCTCACCATTGGGGGGGGCGGATGAGCAGTTCTTC. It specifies CASSPLGGADEQFF.